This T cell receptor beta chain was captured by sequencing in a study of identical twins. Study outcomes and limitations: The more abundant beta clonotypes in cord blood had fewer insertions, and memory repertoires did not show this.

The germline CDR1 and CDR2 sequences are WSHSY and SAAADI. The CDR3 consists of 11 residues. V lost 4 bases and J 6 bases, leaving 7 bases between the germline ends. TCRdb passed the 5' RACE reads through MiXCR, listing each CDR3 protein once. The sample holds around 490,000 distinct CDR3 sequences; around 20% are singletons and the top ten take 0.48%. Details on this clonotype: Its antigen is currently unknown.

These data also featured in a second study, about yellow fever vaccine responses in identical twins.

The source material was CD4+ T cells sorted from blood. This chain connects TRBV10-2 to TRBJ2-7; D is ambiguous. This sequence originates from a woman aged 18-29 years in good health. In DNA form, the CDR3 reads TGCGCCAGCAGTGCCCTTGGCGAGCAGTACTTC. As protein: CASSALGEQYF.